This entry lists 24 T cell receptor beta chains sequenced from one sample in a study of blood T cell repertoires in COVID-19. The table came from immunoSEQ multiplex PCR; TCRdb's copy has only in-frame clones and leaves some out. The top ten hold approximately 2.4% of the sample, which has 200,000 to 300,000 clones, roughly nine tenths seen once. Sequenced input: PBMCs or T cells enriched from blood (not recorded which). These receptors came from a woman under 30 who had recovered from COVID-19.

The V call is TRBV25-1, the J call TRBJ2-3; D remains unclear. Germline-derived CDR1 and CDR2 are MGHDK and SYGVNS. V dropped 4 bases and J dropped 5 bases, with 7 bases sitting between them. The CDR3 extends over 12 amino acids. The CDR3 is CASSASLDTQYF. In nucleotides, the CDR3 is TGTGCCAGCAGTGCCTCTCTAGATACGCAGTATTTT.

The chain carries TRBV5-6 and TRBJ1-3; the D is unclear. The germline V gene encodes CDR1 SGHDT and CDR2 YYEEEE. Trimming took 1 base from V and 4 from J, leaving 9 bases between them. The CDR3 is 14 residues long. The chain's CDR3 is CASSLSRSGNTIYF. DNA of the CDR3: TGTGCCAGCAGCTTGAGCAGGTCCGGAAACACCATATATTTT. Full variable domain (rest looked up from reference TRBV5-6 and TRBJ1-3): DAGVTQSPTHLIKTRGQQVTLRCSPKSGHDTVSWYQQALGQGPQFIFQYYEEEERQRGNFPDRFSGHQFPNYSSELNVNALLLGDSALYLCASSLSRSGNTIYFGEGSWLTVV.

This clone was seen a few times. The CDR3 end shows no conserved phenylalanine or tryptophan, and so a read error is likely. The DNA is omitted, as the CDR3 cannot be located on it reliably, and the CDR3 follows TCRdb's listing. J is TRBJ1-1 and V is TRBV2. Germline CDR1 SNHLY, CDR2 FYNNEI. A total of 14 residues make up the CDR3, ends included. The CDR3: CASRRSGTAKPLVS.

The chain uses TRBV19 and TRBJ1-2, with TRBD1 as a possible D gene (5 bases). The CDR3 totals 17 residues. From germline, CDR1 is LNHDA and CDR2 SQIVND (reference sequence). V was trimmed by 5 bases and J by 7 bases, leaving 26 bases between them. The CDR3 here is CASSPFHGGAEIGGYTF. The CDR3 nucleotides are TGTGCCAGTAGTCCTTTTCATGGAGGGGCGGAAATAGGTGGCTACACCTTC.

This chain joins TRBV11-3 and TRBJ2-5, with D possibly matching TRBD2 (7 bases). Germline V gene lookup returns CDR1 SGHNT and CDR2 YENEEA. The CDR3 has 15 residues. V shed 3 bases and J shed 4 bases, with 15 bases lying between them. For the CDR3, the DNA is TGTGCCAGCAGCTTCGATCGGGGGGCGAGAGAGACCCAGTACTTC. It specifies CASSFDRGARETQYF.

This chain uses TRBV10-3 with TRBJ2-5, with 7 nucleotides matching TRBD2. The V segment lost 8 bases and the J segment 5 bases; nucleotides outside the gene matches: 8. CDR3 length equals 13 residues. In germline, CDR1 is ENHRY, CDR2 SYGVKD. CDR3 sequence reads: CAIRGREGETQYF. CDR3 in DNA: TGTGCCATCCGAGGCAGGGAGGGGGAGACCCAGTACTTC.

The chain employs TRBV6-5 and TRBJ2-1, with D uncertain. CDR3 length: 15 residues. Germline CDR1 and CDR2: MNHEY and SVGAGI. V was cut by 3 bases and J by 5 bases, with 14 bases left in between. The CDR3 region is CASSYRRPGNNEQFF. CDR3 DNA sequence: TGTGCCAGCAGTTATAGAAGGCCGGGTAACAATGAGCAGTTCTTC.

The rearrangement joins TRBV5-1 to TRBJ1-6; 8 bases are a match to TRBD1. CDR3 size: 16 residues. Trimming at V came to 5 bases and at J to 2 bases, leaving 6 bases not matched to a gene. The germline V gene encodes CDR1 SGHRS and CDR2 YFSETQ. The CDR3, as DNA: TGCGCCAGCAGACCGACAGGGGTCACCTATAATTCACCCCTCCACTTT. As protein: CASRPTGVTYNSPLHF.

The rearrangement uses TRBV27 and TRBJ2-5; D is perhaps TRBD1 (6 bases). The V and J ends lost 6 bases and 2 bases respectively, with 16 bases between them. The CDR3 consists of 15 residues. Germline V gene sequence: CDR1 MNHEY, CDR2 SMNVEV (reference sequence). CDR3 DNA: TGTGCCAGCAGGGGACATCCCGATGGTCAAGAGACCCAGTACTTC. Translating gives CASRGHPDGQETQYF.

J is TRBJ1-4 and V is TRBV6-1; TRBD1 aligns across 7 bases. CDR3 length: 17 amino acids. J was trimmed by 3 bases and V by 1 base; bases with no gene match: 8. Germline assignment: CDR1 MNHNS and CDR2 SASEGT. The CDR3 is CASSEVPTGVPNEKLFF. CDR3 sequence (DNA): TGTGCCAGCAGTGAAGTTCCCACAGGGGTACCTAATGAAAAACTGTTTTTT.

The chain recombines TRBV6-5 with TRBJ2-7; D unclear. Trimming stripped 8 bases from V and 4 bases from J, with 9 bases between. Germline CDR1 MNHEY, CDR2 SVGAGI. The CDR3 spans 11 residues. The chain's CDR3 is CASSPLYEQYF. CDR3 bases: TGTGCCAGCTCCCCCTTATACGAGCAGTACTTC.

This chain links TRBV9 with TRBJ2-1, with 7 bases lining up with TRBD2. CDR1 and CDR2 (germline): SGDLS, YYNGEE. This CDR3 has 15 amino acids. With 2 bases clipped from V and 9 bases from J, the junction kept 11 bases outside the gene matches. CDR3 DNA: TGTGCCAGCAGCGTGGCAGCGGGGTCCACAATTGAGCAGTTCTTC. It encodes CASSVAAGSTIEQFF.

J is TRBJ2-2 and V is TRBV30; no clear D. The CDR3 has 12 amino acids. Trimming cost V 3 bases and J 13 bases, with 15 bases left between them. Germline V lookup: CDR1 GTSNPN, CDR2 SVGIG (reference sequence). CDR3 in amino acids: CAWSITLGGLFF. CDR3 coding DNA: TGTGCCTGGAGCATAACCCTCGGTGGGCTGTTTTTT.

The chain carries TRBV5-1 and TRBJ2-1; 13 nucleotides agree with TRBD2. This CDR3 has 17 amino acids. From germline, CDR1 is SGHRS and CDR2 YFSETQ. With V trimmed by 1 base and J by 8 bases, 9 bases remained unmatched. CDR3 nucleotide sequence: TGCGCCAGCAGCTTGACAGGTGGGACTAGCGGGACCGATGAGCAGTTCTTC. Protein: CASSLTGGTSGTDEQFF. Supplemented by reference TRBV5-1 and TRBJ2-1, the full variable domain reads KAGVTQTPRYLIKTRGQQVTLSCSPISGHRSVSWYQQTPGQGLQFLFEYFSETQRNKGNFPGRFSGRQFSNSRSEMNVSTLELGDSALYLCASSLTGGTSGTDEQFFGPGTRLTVL.

The chain links TRBV9 to TRBJ2-4; 8 nucleotides line up with TRBD2. The CDR3 totals 17 residues. V lost 2 bases, J lost 2 bases, and 9 bases stayed unmatched. CDR1 is SGDLS and CDR2 is YYNGEE in the germline V gene. The CDR3 sequence: CASSVSSGRGTKNIQYF. Here the CDR3 DNA reads TGTGCCAGCAGCGTCTCAAGCGGGAGAGGAACCAAAAACATTCAGTACTTC. The full variable domain, with the rest looked up from reference TRBV9 and TRBJ2-4, is DSGVTQTPKHLITATGQRVTLRCSPRSGDLSVYWYQQSLDQGLQFLIQYYNGEERAKGNILERFSAQQFPDLHSELNLSSLELGDSALYFCASSVSSGRGTKNIQYFGAGTRLSVL.

CDR3 sequence reads: CATSTSGTGDEQYF. In DNA, the CDR3 is TGTGCCACCAGCACGTCCGGGACAGGGGACGAGCAGTACTTC. The chain links TRBV15 to TRBJ2-7; 10 bases fit TRBD1. Germline CDR1 and CDR2: LNHNV and YYDKDF (reference sequence). Trimming cost V 4 bases and J 5 bases; bases outside gene matches: 5. This CDR3 contains 14 residues.

This clone was picked up a small number of times. The chain combines TRBV5-6 with TRBJ1-4; no clear D gene. The ends were cut back, 1 base at V and 6 bases at J, with 10 bases in the middle. CDR3 length: 14 residues. Germline CDR1 SGHDT, CDR2 YYEEEE. The CDR3: CASSLRGRDEKLFF. The CDR3 nucleotides read TGTGCCAGCAGCTTGAGAGGGAGGGATGAAAAACTGTTTTTT.

This rearrangement joins TRBV11-3 to TRBJ1-1, with 7 positions matching TRBD1. With 5 bases clipped from V and 1 base from J, the junction kept 16 bases outside the gene matches. The CDR3 is 18 residues long. Germline CDR1 reads SGHNT; CDR2 reads YENEEA. CDR3 sequence reads: CASSPGRSGTAKNTEAFF. The CDR3 nucleotides are TGTGCCAGCAGCCCCGGCCGATCAGGGACAGCGAAGAACACTGAAGCTTTCTTT.

The J gene is TRBJ2-7, the V gene TRBV7-9, with 10 nucleotides matching TRBD1. Germline CDR1 is SEHNR and CDR2 is FQNEAQ (reference sequence). The CDR3 extends over 16 amino acids. With 0 bases clipped from V and 2 bases from J, the junction kept 4 bases outside the gene matches. CDR3 amino acids: CASSLADRGNPYEQYF. As DNA, the CDR3 is TGTGCCAGCAGCTTAGCGGACAGGGGGAATCCCTACGAGCAGTACTTC.

The chain recombines TRBV4-3 with TRBJ2-2, with 7 bases identical to TRBD2. The CDR3 extends over 15 amino acids. CDR1 and CDR2 from the germline V gene are LGHNA and YSLEER. The trim removed 0 bases at V and 7 bases at J, leaving 5 bases unmatched. This chain's CDR3 is CASSQEVREGGELFF. In DNA form, the CDR3 reads TGCGCCAGCAGCCAAGAAGTCAGGGAGGGCGGGGAGCTGTTTTTT.

The chain couples TRBV30 to TRBJ2-7; the D gene is possibly TRBD1 (6 bases). The V end lost 4 bases, the J end lost 6 bases, and 13 bases lay between the germline ends. CDR3 length equals 12 residues. Per germline, CDR1 GTSNPN and CDR2 SVGIG (reference sequence). The CDR3 reads CAWNRADGEQYF. The CDR3 nucleotides read TGTGCCTGGAACAGGGCGGACGGCGAGCAGTACTTC.

The rearrangement uses TRBV25-1 and TRBJ1-1; no firm D call. This CDR3 contains 13 residues. V gave up 1 base and J gave up 6 bases, with 9 bases separating them. Germline lookup yields CDR1 MGHDK and CDR2 SYGVNS. The CDR3 DNA is TGTGCCAGCAGTGAATTCGGGAGGGCTGAAGCTTTCTTT. Its protein is CASSEFGRAEAFF.

The chain joins TRBV5-1 to TRBJ2-3; 11 nucleotides align to TRBD1. This CDR3 has 15 amino acids. V was clipped by 1 base and J by 6 bases; unmatched bases: 4. The V gene's germline CDR1 is SGHRS and CDR2 YFSETQ. The CDR3 region is CASSLSGTGGDTQYF. The CDR3 DNA reads TGCGCCAGCAGCTTGTCCGGGACAGGGGGGGATACGCAGTATTTT.

The chain is built from TRBV5-5 and TRBJ1-2; D is possibly TRBD1 (5 bases). This CDR3 region has 11 residues. Germline-derived CDR1 and CDR2 are SGHKS and YYEKEE (reference sequence). V was pared by 3 bases and J by 8 bases, with 8 bases between. The CDR3 nucleotides read TGTGCCAGCAGCTATGGGGCCGGCTACACCTTC. It is translated as CASSYGAGYTF.